This TCR beta chain was sequenced during a study of shared clonotypes between healthy human individuals (dated by TCRdb to 2019 to 2021). Context from the whole study: A couple of women and a few men aged 18 to 49 years were included in the cohort. For each donor, CD4 naive and CD4 memory were each given three plates, CD8 naive was given two plates, and CD8 memory was given one plate. Each donor's leukapheresis produced roughly between about 0.85 and 10 billion PBMCs. To estimate repertoire size and how much clonotype sharing occurs between individuals, the study deeply sequenced the blood TCR repertoires of five healthy adults. To increase sequencing depth and limit assay-specific biases, TCR repertoire library preparation and sequencing were carried out by different laboratories using diverse techniques. Overall study outcomes, separate from this receptor: Based on pairwise subsampling, the degree of clonotype sharing among donors was expected to be affected by sequencing depth. Sampling was restricted to blood, and TCR repertoires in tissue are likely to differ from TCR repertoires in blood. Compared with non-shared clonotypes, the clonotypes found in all four sorted-subset donors had higher generation probabilities. Naive subsets generally had larger estimated clonotype richness than memory subsets. Because the study included a small number of donors, the genetic and exposure-history diversity represented was limited. Incomplete sequencing was indicated by rarefaction of sorted-subset datasets, despite the large sequencing depth. When several donors were compared, the shared fraction of clonotypes was roughly 4.8% for naive CD4, around 3.6% for naive CD8, 2% to 2.5% for memory CD4, and around 0.4% for memory CD8.

Remarks on this clone: The clone's antigen remains unknown. No base quality values were provided; no much bigger clone lies one nucleotide off.

The CDR1 and CDR2 encoded by the germline V gene are LGHNA and YSLEER. V is pared back by 2 bases and J by 2 bases, with 15 bases lying between the germline termini. The CDR3 contains 17 residues, cysteine and phenylalanine counted. The retained sequence is limited to the CDR3, 51 bases, with the frame set at the first base. CD8 naive samples were CD45RO-negative cells positively selected for CCR7, giving a CD45RA+CCR7+ population that excluded TemRA cells. The donors were healthy, HIV-negative adults with no recently reported acute infections or vaccinations. Every donor was a Caucasian adult residing in Nashville, Tennessee, USA. After blood collection by leukapheresis, PBMCs were isolated using Ficoll-Histopaque density gradient centrifugation and then cryopreserved in the vapor phase of liquid nitrogen. Analytical flow cytometry was used to check the purity and quantity of each magnetically sorted T cell population. From each sorted fraction, genomic DNA was isolated and quantified by UV absorbance on a Nanodrop 2000c.

Using the deep immunoSEQ assay, TCR CDR3 regions were amplified from genomic DNA by multiplex PCR. Extracted genomic DNA from each cell subset was distributed evenly across all wells of several immunoSEQ 96-well plates, and each plate was treated as a replicate. For sorted subsets, 200 to 250 ng of genomic DNA, equivalent to 25,000 to 35,000 T cell genomes, went into each replicate PCR. Purified libraries were quantified with a Qubit 3.0 fluorometer, sized on a Bioanalyzer 2100, and re-quantified with the KAPA Library Quantification kit. Each immunoSEQ 96-well plate was sequenced on its own single-read 150-cycle Illumina NextSeq 550 flow cell. Regarding the original processing steps: Because only junctional sequences without quality scores were contained in the immunoSEQ output, filtering matching that applied to full-length reads could not be performed. Sequences were annotated with PyIR, a Python wrapper for IgBLAST v1.9, and V/J genes and CDR3 were assigned using IMGT germline references. Any read was removed if the V/J assignment was weak (E-value above 1e-6), the CDR3 was missing, or the read contained stop codons, out-of-frame junctions, or ambiguous translated residues. V3J clonotypes were defined as sequences sharing the same inferred V gene, J gene, and CDR3 amino acid sequence. To compute the percentage overlap between repertoires, the number of shared unique clonotypes was divided by the size of the smaller repertoire. Repertoire richness was assessed with RTK rarefaction, the Chao1 estimator, and Recon v2.1 estimates of unobserved clonotypes. Generation probabilities were computed with OLGA for all TCRbeta clonotypes obtained by the gDNA method from several donors. The clones in this table, taken by TCRdb from immuneACCESS, are in-frame only. Not every clone is retained; where verified, under half of the shortfall comes from an unresolved V gene, and the cause of the rest is unknown. V and J calls plus clone size are reproduced from that table; the DNA served to infer D and trimming. Within this sample are around 2.1 million clones, with 90% to 95% of them counted one time only. Jointly, the top ten make up approximately 1.7% of the sample.

The chain is made from TRBV4-3 and TRBJ2-2; tentative D gene TRBD2, with 5 bases matching. The material sequenced was naive CD8+ T cells from PBMCs. The intended sense of this specimen's cell subset or site label: CD45RA+CCR7+. The sequence was obtained from a young man in good health. Some clones in this sample may be carry-over from other donors' samples. The nucleotide sequence is given as TGCGCCAGCAGCCAATCTGCGACTACTGTAAACACCGGGGAGCTGTTTTTT. Its protein product is CASSQSATTVNTGELFF.